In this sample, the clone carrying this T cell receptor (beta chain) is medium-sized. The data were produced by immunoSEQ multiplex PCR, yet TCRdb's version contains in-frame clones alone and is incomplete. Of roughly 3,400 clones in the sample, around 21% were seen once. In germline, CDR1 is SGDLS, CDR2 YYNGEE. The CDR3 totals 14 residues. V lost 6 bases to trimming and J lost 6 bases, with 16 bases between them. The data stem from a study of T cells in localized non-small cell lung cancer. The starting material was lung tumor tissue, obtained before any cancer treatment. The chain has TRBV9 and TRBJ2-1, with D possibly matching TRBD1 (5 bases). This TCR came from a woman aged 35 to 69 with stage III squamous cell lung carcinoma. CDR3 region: CASNVDSGANEQFF. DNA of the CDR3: TGTGCCAGCAACGTCGATAGTGGGGCCAATGAGCAGTTCTTC.